Listed here are 32 T cell receptor beta chains from one sample, sequenced in a study of cytomegalovirus exposure and HLA in healthy donors (dated by TCRdb to 2016 to 2017). Preparation of the library involved the immunoSEQ multiplex PCR assay. Sourced from immuneACCESS, this table was stored by TCRdb with only in-frame sequences that have V and J called. A share of the clones is absent; for the studies checked, an unresolved V gene accounts for under half, and the remainder has no known explanation. This sample is represented by 250,000 to 300,000 clones; about 86% of them were singletons. The ten largest clones capture 1% of the sample. Input material: PBMCs. Receptor source: a young woman in good health and CMV-seronegative.

In regard to this clone: Relative to the germline gene, one junction end is altered; a read error may explain this. The chain joins TRBV7-7 to TRBJ2-1; the match to TRBD2 covers 12 bases. The CDR3 has 15 residues. From germline, CDR1 is SSHAT and CDR2 FNYEAQ (reference sequence). The CDR3 DNA sequence: TGTGCTAGCAGCCCACTAGCGGGGGGCCACAATGAGCAGTTCTTC. It encodes CASSPLAGGHNEQFF.

The rearrangement links TRBV18 to TRBJ1-5; 7 bases map to TRBD1. This CDR3 has 14 amino acids. Germline CDR1 KGHSH, CDR2 LQKENI. With V trimmed by 6 bases and J by 4 bases, 6 bases remained unmatched. CDR3 sequence reads: CASSSGTANQPQHF. As DNA, the CDR3 is TGTGCCAGCTCCTCCGGGACAGCAAATCAGCCCCAGCATTTT.

The chain combines TRBV10-1 with TRBJ1-1; TRBD1 aligns across 8 bases. This CDR3 region has 15 residues. Germline assignment: CDR1 WNHNN and CDR2 SYGVQD (reference sequence). V dropped 5 bases and J dropped 0; count of bases not matched to a gene: 5. CDR3 bases: TGCGCCAGCAGTACAGGGGGAAACATGAACACTGAAGCTTTCTTT. It specifies CASSTGGNMNTEAFF.

This clone showed up just once. The chain recombines TRBV11-2 with TRBJ2-7; D remains ambiguous. In germline, CDR1 is SGHAT, CDR2 FQNNGV. V was cut by 2 bases and J by 2 bases, with 13 bases left in between. The CDR3 has 15 amino acids. The CDR3 DNA follows: TGTGCCAGCAGCTTAACGTCTGGGCAGACCTACGAGCAGTACTTC. This translates into CASSLTSGQTYEQYF.

This clone showed up just a few times. For the CDR3, the DNA is TGCGCCAGCAGCTTCACCACGACTAGCGGGGGATCCTACGAGCAGTACTTC. Amino acid sequence: CASSFTTTSGGSYEQYF. This sequence joins TRBV5-1 and TRBJ2-7, with 12 bases lining up with TRBD2. V trimming: 2 bases; J trimming: 1 base; junction bases outside the gene matches: 7. The CDR3 spans 17 residues. The germline gives CDR1 SGHRS, CDR2 YFSETQ.

The chain has TRBV5-4 and TRBJ2-1, with D possibly TRBD1 on 6 matching bases. Trimming took off 5 bases at V and 8 bases at J, with 17 bases between the two ends. CDR3 length equals 14 residues. Germline V gene lookup returns CDR1 SGHNT and CDR2 YYREEE (reference sequence). In DNA form, the CDR3 reads TGTGCCAGCAGTTTTGGGGGCCGTGACGATGAGCAGTTCTTC. Encoded protein: CASSFGGRDDEQFF. The variable domain in full, completed from reference TRBV5-4 and TRBJ2-1, reads ETGVTQSPTHLIKTRGQQVTLRCSSQSGHNTVSWYQQALGQGPQFIFQYYREEENGRGNFPPRFSGLQFPNYSSELNVNALELDDSALYLCASSFGGRDDEQFFGPGTRLTVL.

The V gene is TRBV6-5, the J gene TRBJ2-3; D gene uncertain. The CDR3 contains 14 residues. The V end lost 5 bases, the J end lost 2 bases, and 11 bases lay between the germline ends. The germline CDR1 and CDR2 sequences are MNHEY and SVGAGI. Here the CDR3 DNA reads TGTGCCAGCAGTCGTACTATAAACACAGATACGCAGTATTTT. This codes for CASSRTINTDTQYF.

This clone was found once. The chain recombines TRBV5-6 with TRBJ2-3, with D possibly matching TRBD1 (6 bases). Deletions cut 3 bases from V and 1 base from J, with 9 bases between. Germline CDR1 reads SGHDT; CDR2 reads YYEEEE. CDR3 length: 14 amino acids. DNA for the CDR3: TGTGCCAGCAGCTACTACAGGGGCACAGATACGCAGTATTTT. Its translation: CASSYYRGTDTQYF.

Written as DNA, the CDR3 is TGCGCCAGCAGGGACAGTCAATATGGCTACACCTTC. This sequence encodes CASRDSQYGYTF. V usage is TRBV5-1 and J usage is TRBJ1-2, with D tentatively TRBD1 (6 bases). The V end was cut by 5 bases, the J end by 5 bases, with 10 bases between. Germline values: CDR1 SGHRS, CDR2 YFSETQ. This CDR3 contains 12 residues.

This clone was seen a handful of times. The chain combines TRBV4-2 with TRBJ2-7, with TRBD1 matching over 7 bases. The CDR3 consists of 17 residues. Germline-derived CDR1 and CDR2 are LGHNA and YNFKEQ. The junction had 8 bases not matched to a gene; V was cut back by 0 bases and J by 0 bases. The CDR3 loop is CASSQEGNRGSSYEQYF. In DNA form, the CDR3 reads TGTGCCAGCAGCCAAGAGGGCAACAGGGGAAGCTCCTACGAGCAGTACTTC.

The chain is built from TRBV28 and TRBJ1-2; a weak D match, TRBD1 (6 bases). CDR1 is MDHEN and CDR2 is SYDVKM in the germline V gene. The CDR3 runs to 15 residues. V shed 6 bases and J shed 5 bases, with 19 bases lying between them. The DNA of the CDR3 is TGTGCCAGCAGGGCGGGGGCCTTAGGGGGGTATGGCTACACCTTC. This encodes CASRAGALGGYGYTF.

The chain employs TRBV25-1 and TRBJ1-4; D gene ambiguous. Trimming stripped 0 bases from V and 8 bases from J, with 13 bases between. Germline loops: CDR1 MGHDK, CDR2 SYGVNS. The CDR3 spans 15 residues. The CDR3, as DNA: TGTGCCAGCAGTGAATATAAGGGATCGGGGGAAAAACTGTTTTTT. Translated: CASSEYKGSGEKLFF.

This chain uses TRBV27 with TRBJ2-7, with a weak D call TRBD1 (6 bases). The V gene lost 7 bases and the J gene lost 6 bases, with 13 bases spanning the gap. The CDR3 runs 12 residues. Germline CDR1 MNHEY, CDR2 SMNVEV (reference sequence). CDR3 region: CASTSTGGEQYF. The CDR3 DNA sequence: TGTGCCAGCACCTCGACAGGAGGCGAGCAGTACTTC.

This clone came up once. This chain uses TRBV4-3 with TRBJ1-1; no clear D. Trimming removed 3 bases from V and 0 bases from J, with 11 bases in between. The CDR3 loop spans 15 amino acids. Germline CDR1 LGHNA, CDR2 YSLEER. The CDR3 sequence: CASSQKNIMNTEAFF. The CDR3 bases are TGCGCCAGCAGCCAGAAAAACATCATGAACACTGAAGCTTTCTTT.

The V and J genes are TRBV7-9 and TRBJ2-6; 7 nucleotides agree with TRBD1. V shed 5 bases, J shed 0 bases, and the junction held 10 bases outside the gene matches. Germline loops: CDR1 SEHNR, CDR2 FQNEAQ (reference sequence). The CDR3 totals 18 residues. The CDR3 nucleotides read TGTGCCAGCAGCCATAGACAGGGACCACGCTCTGGGGCCAACGTCCTGACTTTC. This sequence encodes CASSHRQGPRSGANVLTF.

The gene calls are TRBV5-6 and TRBJ1-1; a possible D gene is TRBD1 (6 bases). With 3 bases removed from V and 1 base from J, the gap between germline ends came to 7 bases. CDR1 and CDR2 from the germline V gene are SGHDT and YYEEEE. This CDR3 has 13 amino acids. This CDR3 reads CASSWGQNTEAFF. Written as DNA, the CDR3 is TGTGCCAGCAGCTGGGGACAGAACACTGAAGCTTTCTTT.

The J gene is TRBJ2-5, the V gene TRBV18, with 11 bases that match TRBD1. Per germline, CDR1 KGHSH and CDR2 LQKENI. Trimming at V came to 1 base and at J to 5 bases, leaving 9 bases not matched to a gene. The CDR3 totals 17 residues. The CDR3, as DNA: TGTGCCAGCTCACCACAGGGCCCCCGGACAGGGGGCGAGACCCAGTACTTC. Residues: CASSPQGPRTGGETQYF.

The chain couples TRBV5-1 to TRBJ2-1; possible D gene TRBD1, 6 bases. The ends were cut back, 0 bases at V and 2 bases at J, with 9 bases in the middle. The CDR3 is 15 amino acids. Germline V gives CDR1 SGHRS, CDR2 YFSETQ. The CDR3 coding sequence is TGCGCCAGCAGCTTGGACGGGGACACCTACAATGAGCAGTTCTTC. It encodes CASSLDGDTYNEQFF.

The rearrangement links TRBV10-3 to TRBJ2-2, with unresolved D. Germline CDR1 ENHRY, CDR2 SYGVKD. Trimming removed 3 bases from V and 5 bases from J, with 7 bases in between. The CDR3 contains 13 residues. DNA for the CDR3: TGTGCCATCAGTGAAGGAGTTACCGGGGAGCTGTTTTTT. Translating it yields CAISEGVTGELFF.

V gene TRBV6-5 combines with J gene TRBJ1-5; 7 nucleotides line up with TRBD1. The CDR3 consists of 15 residues. The junction had 7 bases not matched to a gene; V was cut back by 5 bases and J by 3 bases. Per the germline V gene, CDR1 is MNHEY and CDR2 is SVGAGI. The CDR3 DNA is TGTGCCAGCAGTCCCGACAGGGCTCTCAATCAGCCCCAGCATTTT. Amino acid sequence: CASSPDRALNQPQHF.

The chain is built from TRBV30 and TRBJ1-5; D is uncertain. CDR1 is GTSNPN and CDR2 is SVGIG in the germline V gene (reference sequence). V lost 4 bases and J 3 bases, leaving 13 bases between the germline ends. There are 14 residues in the CDR3. The chain's CDR3 is CAWNIGLANQPQHF. In nucleotides, the CDR3 is TGTGCCTGGAACATAGGACTTGCCAATCAGCCCCAGCATTTT.

This chain links TRBV30 with TRBJ2-3, with 7 bases fitting TRBD2. Germline CDR1 and CDR2: GTSNPN and SVGIG (reference sequence). Trimming cost V 3 bases and J 0 bases; bases outside gene matches: 0. CDR3 length: 13 residues. The CDR3 region is CAWRAGSTDTQYF. Written as DNA, the CDR3 is TGTGCCTGGAGAGCGGGGAGCACAGATACGCAGTATTTT.

The chain uses TRBV9 and TRBJ2-3; D not resolved. The germline V gene encodes CDR1 SGDLS and CDR2 YYNGEE. CDR3 length equals 14 residues. Between the trimmed V and J ends, which lost 7 bases and 0 bases, there was a span of 12 bases. The DNA for the CDR3 is TGTGCCAGCTCCCTGGCATCTAGCACAGATACGCAGTATTTT. Translation gives CASSLASSTDTQYF.

The CDR3: CASSPTTSSFYEQYF. CDR3 coding DNA: TGCGCCAGCAGCCCGACGACTAGCTCTTTCTACGAGCAGTACTTC. This chain uses TRBV5-1 with TRBJ2-7; 7 nucleotides match TRBD2. This CDR3 spans 15 amino acids. Germline V lookup: CDR1 SGHRS, CDR2 YFSETQ. Trimming cost V 4 bases and J 3 bases; bases outside gene matches: 10.

This chain links TRBV5-1 with TRBJ1-1; D possibly corresponds to TRBD1 (5 bases). The length of the CDR3 is 14 residues. Looked up from germline, CDR1 is SGHRS and CDR2 is YFSETQ. Trimming cost V 4 bases and J 1 base, with 11 bases left between them. DNA for the CDR3: TGCGCCAGCAGCACGGGACTTACGAACACTGAAGCTTTCTTT. The encoded protein is CASSTGLTNTEAFF.

The rearrangement links TRBV13 to TRBJ2-7; 8 nucleotides agree with TRBD1. The CDR3 is 15 amino acids. Per the germline V gene, CDR1 is PRHDT and CDR2 is FYEKMQ (reference sequence). Unmatched junction bases numbered 13, after V lost 6 bases and J lost 6 bases. The CDR3 loop is CASRRAVRGRGEQYF. The CDR3 DNA reads TGTGCCAGCAGACGGGCGGTCAGGGGGCGCGGCGAGCAGTACTTC.

V is TRBV5-1 and J is TRBJ2-7; 7 bases fit TRBD1. The CDR3 consists of 16 residues. V gave up 2 bases and J gave up 3 bases; unmatched junction bases: 11. Per germline, CDR1 SGHRS and CDR2 YFSETQ. CDR3 bases: TGCGCCAGCAGCTTTACAGGGACAGTGCCTGACTACGAGCAGTACTTC. Its protein is CASSFTGTVPDYEQYF. Using reference TRBV5-1 and TRBJ2-7 for the parts outside the CDR3, the full variable domain is KAGVTQTPRYLIKTRGQQVTLSCSPISGHRSVSWYQQTPGQGLQFLFEYFSETQRNKGNFPGRFSGRQFSNSRSEMNVSTLELGDSALYLCASSFTGTVPDYEQYFGPGTRLTVT.

About this clone: One end of the junction does not line up with germline, which may come from a read error. The chain is built from TRBV13 and TRBJ2-7; 9 bases are a match to TRBD1. The CDR3 loop spans 15 amino acids. The germline gives CDR1 PRHDT, CDR2 FYEKMQ (reference sequence). CDR3 nucleotides: TGTGCCAGCAGCTTATTCGGGACAGGGTCCTCCGAGCAGTACTTC. Translation: CASSLFGTGSSEQYF.

This clone was observed a handful of times. V gene TRBV30 combines with J gene TRBJ1-2; TRBD1 agrees at 7 bases. CDR3 size: 11 residues. Germline V CDR1 and CDR2: GTSNPN, SVGIG (reference sequence). The V gene end was trimmed by 8 bases and the J gene end by 8 bases; junction bases not matched to a gene: 8. CDR3 DNA sequence: TGTGCCCACGAGGGGGCAGGAGGCTACACCTTC. Translated: CAHEGAGGYTF.

In regard to this clone: Other DNA sequences in this sample translate to the same CDR3. The V and J genes are TRBV6-1 and TRBJ1-5; 8 positions match TRBD1. CDR3 size: 15 residues. J was trimmed by 3 bases and V by 3 bases; bases with no gene match: 4. Germline V gene data show CDR1 as MNHNS and CDR2 as SASEGT. This CDR3 is CASSEGTGLNQPQHF. CDR3 nucleotide sequence: TGTGCCAGCAGTGAGGGGACAGGCCTCAATCAGCCCCAGCATTTT.

The gene calls are TRBV7-8 and TRBJ1-2; perhaps TRBD1 as D (6 bases). Germline lookup yields CDR1 SGHVS and CDR2 FQNEAQ. Trimming cost V 4 bases and J 7 bases, with 13 bases left between them. This CDR3 has 13 residues. The chain's CDR3 is CASSSRGGGGYTF. Here the CDR3 DNA reads TGTGCCAGCAGCTCGAGGGGGGGAGGTGGCTACACCTTC.

The rearrangement links TRBV2 to TRBJ1-1; D possibly corresponds to TRBD1 (6 bases). The CDR3 is 15 residues long. The germline V gene has CDR1 SNHLY and CDR2 FYNNEI. With 3 bases removed from V and 1 base from J, the gap between germline ends came to 12 bases. CDR3 sequence: CASSDQGRGNTEAFF. CDR3 in DNA: TGTGCCAGCAGTGATCAGGGGAGGGGGAACACTGAAGCTTTCTTT.